These T cell receptor beta chains were read from a single sample in a study of T cells after posttransplantation cyclophosphamide. Clones were read by immunoSEQ multiplex PCR, and TCRdb kept only the in-frame ones, dropping some. The sample contains about 6,900 clones, just over 95% of which appear only once. The sequencing sample was made of naive CD8+ T cells sorted from PBMCs. Receptors originate from a woman aged 25-40 years in good health and a related stem cell transplant donor. The CDR3 runs from the conserved cysteine through the conserved F or W. D genes are given only for firm matches. Some rows mark clone size as missing; the rest say once, few, many or name a class of expanded clone.

d_call: TRBD1
v_call: TRBV27
j_call: TRBJ1-2
clone_size: NA
cdr3_aa: CASSFLTGTGGYTF
cdr3_nt: TGTGCCAGCAGTTTTTTAACAGGGACAGGTGGCTACACCTTC

d_call: TRBD2
v_call: TRBV9
j_call: TRBJ2-2
clone_size: NA
cdr3_aa: CASSGRSSGGAVGELFF
cdr3_nt: TGTGCCAGCAGTGGACGGAGTAGCGGGGGGGCTGTCGGGGAGCTGTTTTTT

d_call: NA
v_call: TRBV9
j_call: TRBJ1-1
clone_size: NA
cdr3_aa: CASSISSGGWDTEAFF
cdr3_nt: TGTGCCAGCAGCATTTCCTCGGGGGGGTGGGACACTGAAGCTTTCTTT

d_call: TRBD1
v_call: TRBV13
j_call: TRBJ2-7
clone_size: once
cdr3_aa: CASSPDRGYEQYF
cdr3_nt: TGTGCCAGCAGCCCGGACAGGGGCTACGAGCAGTACTTC

d_call: NA
v_call: TRBV30
j_call: TRBJ2-7
clone_size: NA
cdr3_aa: CAWSVQDSSEQYF
cdr3_nt: TGTGCCTGGAGTGTACAGGACAGCAGCGAGCAGTACTTC

d_call: TRBD1
v_call: TRBV28
j_call: TRBJ1-2
clone_size: NA
cdr3_aa: CASSLEGRGSYGYTF
cdr3_nt: TGTGCCAGCAGTTTAGAGGGCAGGGGGAGCTATGGCTACACCTTC

d_call: NA
v_call: TRBV19
j_call: TRBJ1-1
clone_size: NA
cdr3_aa: CASTDAGVDTEAFF
cdr3_nt: TGTGCCAGTACCGACGCCGGGGTGGACACTGAAGCTTTCTTT

d_call: TRBD1
v_call: TRBV9
j_call: TRBJ2-7
clone_size: NA
cdr3_aa: CASSPQDRGSPYEQYF
cdr3_nt: TGTGCCAGCAGCCCCCAGGACAGGGGGAGTCCCTACGAGCAGTACTTC

d_call: TRBD2
v_call: TRBV4-1
j_call: TRBJ2-3
clone_size: NA
cdr3_aa: CASSQEGSGGSTDTQYF
cdr3_nt: TGCGCCAGCAGCCAAGAAGGAAGCGGGGGAAGCACAGATACGCAGTATTTT

d_call: NA
v_call: TRBV15
j_call: TRBJ2-7
clone_size: NA
cdr3_aa: CATSLDTTYEQYF
cdr3_nt: TGTGCCACCAGCCTGGACACCACCTACGAGCAGTACTTC

d_call: NA
v_call: TRBV13
j_call: TRBJ1-5
clone_size: NA
cdr3_aa: CASSAGGSGNQPQHF
cdr3_nt: TGTGCCAGCAGCGCCGGGGGATCGGGGAATCAGCCCCAGCATTTT

d_call: NA
v_call: TRBV28
j_call: TRBJ1-2
clone_size: NA
cdr3_aa: CASGIRGGNYGYTF
cdr3_nt: TGTGCCAGCGGTATACGGGGTGGAAACTATGGCTACACCTTC

d_call: NA
v_call: TRBV30
j_call: TRBJ1-1
clone_size: NA
cdr3_aa: CAWSQEGRVMNTEAFF
cdr3_nt: TGTGCCTGGAGTCAAGAAGGGAGGGTCATGAACACTGAAGCTTTCTTT

d_call: TRBD1
v_call: TRBV28
j_call: TRBJ1-4
clone_size: NA
cdr3_aa: CASSSPGQGFGEKLFF
cdr3_nt: TGTGCCAGCAGTTCCCCGGGACAGGGCTTCGGAGAAAAACTGTTTTTT

d_call: TRBD1
v_call: TRBV2
j_call: TRBJ2-7
clone_size: once
cdr3_aa: CASRGLLRDSSYEQYF
cdr3_nt: TGTGCCAGCAGGGGGCTTCTCCGGGACAGTTCCTACGAGCAGTACTTC

d_call: TRBD1
v_call: TRBV7-9
j_call: TRBJ1-1
clone_size: NA
cdr3_aa: CASSSGQGATEAFF
cdr3_nt: TGTGCCAGCAGCAGTGGACAGGGGGCCACTGAAGCTTTCTTT

d_call: TRBD2
v_call: TRBV6-5
j_call: TRBJ2-7
clone_size: NA
cdr3_aa: CASRGSSGGFYEQYF
cdr3_nt: TGTGCCAGCAGGGGGTCTAGCGGGGGGTTCTACGAGCAGTACTTC

d_call: NA
v_call: TRBV27
j_call: TRBJ1-1
clone_size: NA
cdr3_aa: CASKAARVLGVNTEAFF
cdr3_nt: TGTGCCAGCAAAGCTGCCAGGGTGTTAGGGGTGAACACTGAAGCTTTCTTT

d_call: TRBD1
v_call: TRBV4-1
j_call: TRBJ1-4
clone_size: NA
cdr3_aa: CASRPVDREEEKLFF
cdr3_nt: TGCGCCAGCAGGCCGGTGGACAGGGAGGAAGAAAAACTGTTTTTT

d_call: NA
v_call: TRBV7-9
j_call: TRBJ2-3
clone_size: NA
cdr3_aa: CASSYEGIPTDTQYF
cdr3_nt: TGTGCCAGCAGCTATGAGGGCATTCCCACAGATACGCAGTATTTT

d_call: TRBD1
v_call: TRBV18
j_call: TRBJ1-2
clone_size: NA
cdr3_aa: CASSGYRGLNYGYTF
cdr3_nt: TGTGCCAGCTCAGGCTACAGGGGACTTAACTATGGCTACACCTTC

d_call: NA
v_call: TRBV28
j_call: TRBJ1-5
clone_size: NA
cdr3_aa: CASSFVYSNQPQHF
cdr3_nt: TGTGCCAGCAGTTTCGTCTATAGCAATCAGCCCCAGCATTTT

d_call: TRBD1
v_call: TRBV6-6
j_call: TRBJ1-6
clone_size: NA
cdr3_aa: CASSYSTGDNSPLHF
cdr3_nt: TGTGCCAGCAGTTACTCCACAGGGGATAATTCACCCCTCCACTTT

d_call: NA
v_call: TRBV27
j_call: TRBJ2-1
clone_size: NA
cdr3_aa: CASSSTVNEQFF
cdr3_nt: TGTGCCAGCAGTTCGACAGTTAATGAGCAGTTCTTC

d_call: TRBD1
v_call: TRBV7-9
j_call: TRBJ2-7
clone_size: once
cdr3_aa: CASSQQDRGHEQYF
cdr3_nt: TGTGCCAGCAGCCAACAGGACAGGGGCCACGAGCAGTACTTC

d_call: NA
v_call: TRBV4-3
j_call: TRBJ2-5
clone_size: NA
cdr3_aa: CASSPRGGEQETQYF
cdr3_nt: TGCGCCAGCAGCCCCAGGGGTGGCGAACAAGAGACCCAGTACTTC